A single sample gave rise to the 12 T cell receptor beta chains below, sequenced in a study of T cell clonotyping in hematopoietic cell transplantation. The data were produced by immunoSEQ multiplex PCR, yet TCRdb's version contains in-frame clones alone and is incomplete. Counted here are roughly 42,000 clones, around 94% occurring once; the ten biggest clones make up around 0.81%. Sequenced input: peripheral blood mononuclear cells. Receptors originate from a woman between 45 and 65 years old in good health. Some clones in this sample may be carry-over from other donors' samples.

The gene calls are TRBV9 and TRBJ1-3; 8 positions match TRBD1. The CDR3 sequence is 16 residues long. After removal of 4 bases from V and 0 bases from J, the junction contained 6 bases not matched to a gene. The germline gives CDR1 SGDLS, CDR2 YYNGEE. In nucleotides, the CDR3 is TGTGCCAGCAGCCCAGGACAGGGATACTCTGGAAACACCATATATTTT. The encoded protein is CASSPGQGYSGNTIYF.

V usage is TRBV7-2 and J usage is TRBJ1-4; a weak D match, TRBD1 (5 bases). Trimming took 2 bases from V and 4 from J, leaving 14 bases between them. The CDR3 spans 16 residues. Germline V lookup: CDR1 SGHTA, CDR2 FQGNSA. The CDR3 here is CASSLRGPELNEKLFF. The CDR3 DNA follows: TGTGCCAGCAGCTTAAGGGGTCCAGAGCTTAATGAAAAACTGTTTTTT. The complete variable domain, with remaining parts taken from reference TRBV7-2 and TRBJ1-4, reads GAGVSQSPSNKVTEKGKDVELRCDPISGHTALYWYRQSLGQGLEFLIYFQGNSAPDKSGLPSDRFSAERTGGSVSTLTIQRTQQEDSAVYLCASSLRGPELNEKLFFGSGTQLSVL.

The table lists this clone with a count of one. The gene calls are TRBV5-6 and TRBJ1-2, with D unresolved. The CDR3 consists of 13 residues. Looked up from germline, CDR1 is SGHDT and CDR2 is YYEEEE. With 4 bases removed from V and 4 bases from J, the gap between germline ends came to 11 bases. This CDR3 is CASSPGLSYGYTF. CDR3 sequence (DNA): TGTGCCAGCAGCCCCGGGCTAAGCTATGGCTACACCTTC. The whole variable domain, remainder taken from reference TRBV5-6 and TRBJ1-2, is DAGVTQSPTHLIKTRGQQVTLRCSPKSGHDTVSWYQQALGQGPQFIFQYYEEEERQRGNFPDRFSGHQFPNYSSELNVNALLLGDSALYLCASSPGLSYGYTFGSGTRLTVV.

This chain connects TRBV2 to TRBJ2-5; no definite D call. This CDR3 comprises 13 residues. V was cut by 4 bases and J by 3 bases, with 9 bases left in between. The germline CDR1 and CDR2 sequences are SNHLY and FYNNEI. CDR3 coding DNA: TGTGCCAGCAGTGCCCCTACCGAAGAGACCCAGTACTTC. Translation: CASSAPTEETQYF.

This sequence joins TRBV18 and TRBJ1-5, with 7 bases matching TRBD1. Germline assignment: CDR1 KGHSH and CDR2 LQKENI. Losses at the gene ends were 3 bases for V and 12 bases for J; bases not matched to a gene: 8. The CDR3 spans 13 residues. The CDR3 loop is CASSPTDRGHQHF. In nucleotides, the CDR3 is TGTGCCAGCTCACCCACAGATAGGGGGCACCAGCATTTT.

J is TRBJ1-2 and V is TRBV7-6; 8 bases fit TRBD1. CDR1 is SGHVS and CDR2 is FNYEAQ in the germline V gene. The V and J ends lost 4 bases and 5 bases, in that order; junction bases with no gene match: 6. The CDR3 runs to 14 residues. This CDR3 reads CASSSGTGAYGYTF. In nucleotides, the CDR3 is TGTGCCAGCAGCTCCGGGACAGGAGCGTATGGCTACACCTTC.

As DNA, the CDR3 is TGTGCCAGCAGTTCTGGTTACGGACAGTATTTT. This translates into CASSSGYGQYF. The chain recombines TRBV28 with TRBJ2-3; D uncertain. V was shortened by 4 bases and J by 12 bases, with 11 bases between the two germline ends. This CDR3 is 11 amino acids long. CDR1 MDHEN and CDR2 SYDVKM come from the germline V gene.

The chain uses TRBV7-9 and TRBJ1-1; possible D gene TRBD1, 6 bases. V was clipped by 5 bases and J by 1 base, with 17 bases between them. Germline V lookup: CDR1 SEHNR, CDR2 FQNEAQ (reference sequence). The CDR3 is made up of 16 amino acids. The CDR3 DNA sequence: TGTGCCAGCAGCCCCCGGGGGGGCTCGGGGAACACTGAAGCTTTCTTT. Protein product: CASSPRGGSGNTEAFF.

The chain links TRBV5-1 to TRBJ2-7, with D perhaps being TRBD1 or TRBD2 (5 bases each). Trimming removed 0 bases at V and 9 bases at J, with 16 bases between. This CDR3 spans 14 amino acids. Per the germline V gene, CDR1 is SGHRS and CDR2 is YFSETQ. The CDR3 sequence: CASSLVGEGVGQYF. CDR3 DNA sequence: TGCGCCAGCAGCTTGGTGGGGGAAGGAGTGGGGCAGTACTTC.

J is TRBJ2-7 and V is TRBV5-4; 13 nucleotides agree with TRBD2. Unmatched junction bases numbered 9, after V lost 4 bases and J lost 5 bases. This CDR3 is 16 amino acids long. CDR1 SGHNT and CDR2 YYREEE come from the germline V gene (reference sequence). The CDR3 loop reads CASSIMRTSGGDEQYF. The CDR3 DNA is TGTGCCAGCAGCATCATGAGGACTAGCGGGGGTGACGAGCAGTACTTC. Using reference TRBV5-4 and TRBJ2-7 for the parts outside the CDR3, the full variable domain is ETGVTQSPTHLIKTRGQQVTLRCSSQSGHNTVSWYQQALGQGPQFIFQYYREEENGRGNFPPRFSGLQFPNYSSELNVNALELDDSALYLCASSIMRTSGGDEQYFGPGTRLTVT.

The chain links TRBV29-1 to TRBJ2-5; no reliable D call. The CDR3 consists of 12 residues. The germline V gene has CDR1 SQVTM and CDR2 ANQGSEA. V lost 4 bases and J lost 5, with 11 bases in between. The CDR3 region is CSVVVVVETQYF. The CDR3 DNA sequence: TGCAGCGTTGTGGTAGTCGTGGAGACCCAGTACTTC. Drawing the rest from reference TRBV29-1 and TRBJ2-5, the complete variable domain is SAVISQKPSRDICQRGTSLTIQCQVDSQVTMMFWYRQQPGQSLTLIATANQGSEATYESGFVIDKFPISRPNLTFSTLTVSNMSPEDSSIYLCSVVVVVETQYFGPGTRLLVL.

This clone is a singleton in its sample. The chain couples TRBV19 to TRBJ2-7; 10 nucleotides agree with TRBD1. The CDR3 contains 16 residues. The germline V gene has CDR1 LNHDA and CDR2 SQIVND (reference sequence). Unmatched junction bases numbered 9, after V lost 2 bases and J lost 5 bases. CDR3 loop: CASSIYSGTGVNEQYF. The CDR3 DNA reads as TGTGCCAGTAGTATATATTCGGGGACAGGGGTGAACGAGCAGTACTTC.